Below, 14 T cell receptor beta chains from the same sample are listed, as sequenced in a study of technical replicates of blood from a handful of donors. Sequenced by immunoSEQ multiplex PCR; TCRdb stores in-frame clones only, minus some. The data contain nearly 95,000 clones, almost 97% of them seen just once; the ten biggest clones take up about 0.34%. The specimen sequenced was T cells isolated from PBMCs. These receptors were taken from a human donor in good health.

The rearrangement joins TRBV13 to TRBJ2-7; D not resolved. Trimming shortened V by 1 base and J by 5 bases, and 12 bases separated the two germline ends. CDR3 length: 14 amino acids. Germline V gene lookup returns CDR1 PRHDT and CDR2 FYEKMQ (reference sequence). CDR3 residues: CASSLENVGNEQYF. CDR3 DNA sequence: TGTGCCAGCAGCTTAGAGAATGTGGGCAACGAGCAGTACTTC.

The V and J genes are TRBV7-2 and TRBJ1-3; TRBD1 matches 7 bases. The germline CDR1 and CDR2 sequences are SGHTA and FQGNSA. The junction had 2 bases not matched to a gene; V was cut back by 0 bases and J by 0 bases. The CDR3 contains 16 residues. CDR3 amino acids: CASSLAGGSSGNTIYF. The CDR3, as DNA: TGTGCCAGCAGCTTAGCAGGGGGCTCCTCTGGAAACACCATATATTTT.

The CDR3 reads CASSSDRDGGNTIYF. The CDR3 DNA reads as TGTGCCAGCAGCTCCGACAGGGATGGAGGAAACACCATATATTTT. The V and J genes are TRBV7-3 and TRBJ1-3; 7 nucleotides agree with TRBD1. Germline values: CDR1 SGHTA, CDR2 FQGTGA. CDR3 size: 15 residues. V was pared by 4 bases and J by 4 bases, with 7 bases of the junction left unmatched.

This chain links TRBV30 with TRBJ2-1; tentatively, D is TRBD2 (5 bases). The ends were cut back, 4 bases at V and 7 bases at J, with 23 bases in the middle. The V gene's germline CDR1 is GTSNPN and CDR2 SVGIG (reference sequence). The CDR3 is made up of 16 amino acids. In DNA form, the CDR3 reads TGTGCCTGGACTCTTCGAGCCGGGCTAGCAGGAAATGAGCAGTTCTTC. It specifies CAWTLRAGLAGNEQFF.

The chain carries TRBV6-1 and TRBJ2-5; 9 nucleotides align to TRBD1. The CDR3 length is 15 residues. With V trimmed by 6 bases and J by 4 bases, 9 bases remained unmatched. In germline, CDR1 is MNHNS, CDR2 SASEGT. The CDR3 protein is CASSTGTGFGETQYF. DNA for the CDR3: TGTGCCAGCAGCACCGGGACAGGGTTCGGAGAGACCCAGTACTTC.

The rearrangement uses TRBV5-1 and TRBJ2-7; 7 nucleotides agree with TRBD1. Germline CDR1 and CDR2: SGHRS and YFSETQ. There are 14 residues in the CDR3. V was pared by 2 bases and J by 3 bases, with 5 bases of the junction left unmatched. The chain's CDR3 is CASSFRDSFYEQYF. CDR3 sequence (DNA): TGCGCCAGCAGCTTCCGGGACAGCTTCTACGAGCAGTACTTC.

The chain uses TRBV7-9 and TRBJ1-2, with TRBD1 matching 8 bases. The germline V gene encodes CDR1 SEHNR and CDR2 FQNEAQ (reference sequence). The CDR3 spans 15 residues. The V segment lost 7 bases and the J segment 11 bases; nucleotides outside the gene matches: 18. The CDR3 sequence is CASNYPGQASKGYTF. In nucleotides, the CDR3 is TGTGCCAGCAACTATCCGGGACAGGCATCGAAGGGTTACACCTTC.

The chain carries TRBV25-1 and TRBJ1-5; a possible D gene is TRBD1 (6 bases). The CDR3 runs to 14 residues. CDR1 is MGHDK and CDR2 is SYGVNS in the germline V gene. V dropped 6 bases and J dropped 3 bases, with 12 bases sitting between them. This chain's CDR3 is CASSFGQYNQPQHF. CDR3 nucleotides: TGTGCCAGCAGCTTCGGACAGTACAATCAGCCCCAGCATTTT.

This clone was found once. The V call is TRBV4-1, the J call TRBJ2-7; D is possibly TRBD2 (5 bases). Trimming stripped 5 bases from V and 3 bases from J, with 11 bases between. Germline CDR1 reads MGHRA; CDR2 reads YSYEKL. The CDR3 covers 13 residues. CDR3 sequence (DNA): TGCGCCAGCAGCTCGGAGCGGTTCTACGAGCAGTACTTC. Translating it yields CASSSERFYEQYF.

The chain couples TRBV18 to TRBJ1-1; D uncertain. The CDR3 is 14 residues long. The germline V gene has CDR1 KGHSH and CDR2 LQKENI. V dropped 3 bases and J dropped 1 base, with 9 bases sitting between them. CDR3 bases: TGTGCCAGCTCACCTCAGGAGGGGAACACTGAAGCTTTCTTT. Its protein is CASSPQEGNTEAFF.

The chain uses TRBV5-1 and TRBJ1-1; tentatively, D is TRBD1 (6 bases). The CDR3 runs 16 residues. Looked up from germline, CDR1 is SGHRS and CDR2 is YFSETQ. The V and J ends lost 0 bases and 11 bases respectively, with 23 bases between them. DNA for the CDR3: TGCGCCAGCAGCTTGGAAGGACAGCTTATACCCCGGGTGGCTTTCTTT. Translated, it gives CASSLEGQLIPRVAFF.

The V call is TRBV13, the J call TRBJ2-3; 9 nucleotides agree with TRBD2. The CDR3 covers 21 residues. V lost 3 bases, J lost 1 base, and 20 bases stayed unmatched. Germline V gene data show CDR1 as PRHDT and CDR2 as FYEKMQ (reference sequence). The CDR3 spells CASSLMFTSGLDGRGTDTQYF. CDR3 DNA: TGTGCCAGCAGCTTGATGTTTACTAGCGGGCTTGACGGAAGGGGCACAGATACGCAGTATTTT.

V is TRBV5-1 and J is TRBJ1-4; TRBD1 might be the D (5 bases). Germline V gene lookup returns CDR1 SGHRS and CDR2 YFSETQ. The CDR3 loop spans 14 amino acids. V lost 5 bases to trimming and J lost 4 bases, with 12 bases between them. The CDR3 nucleotides are TGCGCCAGCAGGGACACCAGGGATAATGAAAAACTGTTTTTT. Amino acids: CASRDTRDNEKLFF.

The rearrangement joins TRBV27 to TRBJ2-5; TRBD2 might be the D (6 bases). Germline CDR1 reads MNHEY; CDR2 reads SMNVEV (reference sequence). The length of the CDR3 is 13 residues. V gave up 1 base and J gave up 3 bases, with 6 bases separating them. CDR3 loop: CASSLWGEETQYF. The CDR3 nucleotides read TGTGCCAGCAGTTTATGGGGGGAAGAGACCCAGTACTTC.